This TCR beta chain was recorded in a study of control samples from healthy donors and cancer patients (dated by TCRdb to between 2020 and 2021). This clone was observed a handful of times. The antigen this receptor binds is unknown. There are no base qualities to consult, and no much larger clone falls within one base. Here V drops 2 bases and J drops 2 bases, and the junction holds 3 bases not matched to any gene. CDR1 and CDR2 (SGHRS, YFSETQ) derive from the germline V gene. CDR3 length: 16 amino acids, cysteine to phenylalanine. Kept here is only the CDR3 DNA, which spans 48 bases and is read in frame from base 1. Library method: the immunoSEQ multiplex PCR assay. In TCRdb, the immuneACCESS table is reduced to in-frame sequences with V and J assigned. These tables do not hold every clone; where another copy was compared, an unresolved V gene accounts for under half, and the others remain unexplained. The sample profile shows approximately 120,000 clones; 90% of them were found once. The ten top clones hold about 4.2% of the sample.

Input material: blood. The sequence was obtained from a human donor in good health. The donor label of this sample is uncertain. The V and J genes are TRBV5-1 and TRBJ2-3; 12 bases in the junction line up with TRBD2. At the DNA level, the sequence is TGCGCCAGCAGCTTAGGACTAGCGGGGTCCACAGATACGCAGTATTTT. It is translated as CASSLGLAGSTDTQYF.